Listed below are T cell receptor beta chains from one sample, sequenced in a study of T cell repertoires in cytomegalovirus infection. Each CDR3 protein gets one entry after TCRdb re-called the reads with MiXCR. The sample carries around 530,000 distinct CDR3 sequences, about 15% recorded once. Sequenced sample: CD8+ T cells from PBMCs. The receptor set was obtained from a human donor in good health (CMV status not recorded). Some clones in this sample may be carry-over from other donors' samples. Each CDR3 is given with its conserved first and last residue. Clone size appears in some rows only: once, few, many, or a class for an expanded clone.

few TRBJ2-5 15 TRBV10-2 CASSEPQGVEETQYF
many TRBJ2-1 17 TRBV11-2 CASSLRWSGTNYNEQFF
. TRBJ1-1 15 TRBV3-1 CASSPDFGRNTEAFF
. TRBJ1-4 14 TRBV5-6 CASSWGTGNEKLFF
few TRBJ2-7 16 TRBV29-1 CSVEGVGRRSSYEQYF
. TRBJ1-1 12 TRBV2 CASEPGGTEAFF
few TRBJ2-1 13 TRBV11-2 CASSFGGLKEQFF
many TRBJ2-3 15 TRBV7-2 CASSSGTMGPDTQYF
. TRBJ1-2 12 TRBV20-1 CSGGGRDYGYTF
. TRBJ2-7 17 TRBV7-9 CASSSRRERGAGYEQYF
few TRBJ1-4 15 TRBV5-1 CASTTGVSTNEKLFF
many TRBJ1-6 17 TRBV11-2 CASSLVPVSSYNSPLHF
. TRBJ2-3 16 TRBV15 CATSRGTGGTPDTQYF
. TRBJ2-7 13 TRBV5-1 CASTLTRGREQYF
. TRBJ2-3 16 TRBV20-1 CSARDRLAGAADTQYF
many TRBJ1-2 13 TRBV7-9 CASSRTGTYGYTF
many TRBJ2-2 17 TRBV7-7 CASSPSGTSVNTGELFF
few TRBJ1-2 15 TRBV20-1 CSARAPLTENYGYTF
. TRBJ2-3 16 TRBV27 CASSPSGGDRADTQYF
. TRBJ2-1 15 TRBV13 CASSPRSGFKNEQFF
many TRBJ2-3 16 TRBV10-3 CAITPGLAGGADTQYF
. TRBJ1-3 14 TRBV28 CASSAWTEGNTIYF
many TRBJ1-1 12 TRBV27 CASSLIGREAFF
. TRBJ2-7 13 TRBV5-6 CASSFSPTYDQYF
. TRBJ1-1 17 TRBV27 CASSLSKGDRSDTEAFF
many TRBJ2-5 15 TRBV7-9 CASSLRVAGKETQYF
. TRBJ1-1 13 TRBV25-1 CASSLPGGPEAFF
. TRBJ1-5 16 TRBV2 CASREPGPQAHQPQHF
many TRBJ1-1 13 TRBV29-1 CSAALDRGTEAFF
. TRBJ1-1 13 TRBV27 CASSLSRIAEAFF
many TRBJ1-5 15 TRBV28 CASSWAAGSNQPQHF
. TRBJ2-1 14 TRBV27 CASSLGARVVEQFF
many TRBJ2-7 14 TRBV7-2 CASSFDRGAYEQYF
few TRBJ1-5 16 TRBV16 CASSQWEGFTNQPQHF
many TRBJ1-2 15 TRBV7-3 CASSPDGPTREGYTF
few TRBJ2-5 14 TRBV5-6 CASSTRLAGTTQYF
many TRBJ1-5 14 TRBV7-9 CASSSQGGNQPQHF
many TRBJ2-7 14 TRBV6-1 CASTLLAGTYEQYF
many TRBJ2-7 15 TRBV7-9 CASSSGGQGGYEQYF
many TRBJ1-2 13 TRBV29-1 CSIISSWGYGYTF
. TRBJ1-6 15 TRBV18 CASSSQDRWNSPLHF
. TRBJ2-7 13 TRBV13 CASSSEPAYGQYF
once TRBJ2-1 16 TRBV20-1 CSARDDGTSNYNEQFF
many TRBJ1-5 18 TRBV7-8 CASSLTQGARGSNQPQHF
many TRBJ2-7 16 TRBV28 CASSFEGTSPSYEQYF
many TRBJ1-1 15 TRBV19 CASSSDRGLITEAFF
few TRBJ2-2 16 TRBV3-1 CASSQEPLWDAGELFF
. TRBJ2-7 15 TRBV6-1 CASRKSDSSFYEQYF
few TRBJ2-3 15 TRBV9 CASSVIGEAMDTQYF
. TRBJ2-1 13 TRBV27 CASGGQGLGEQFF
many TRBJ1-6 17 TRBV7-2 CASSLARRESYNSPLHF
. TRBJ2-7 15 TRBV5-5 CASSLAHLGSYEQYF
few TRBJ2-1 14 TRBV7-7 CASSLSGARDEQFF
many TRBJ2-3 16 TRBV7-6 CASSLLAGGDLDTQYF
many TRBJ1-1 14 TRBV12-5 CASGLGQPNTEAFF
many TRBJ2-1 15 TRBV7-8 CASSMDLSSYNEQFF
many TRBJ1-4 16 TRBV11-2 CASSLSWTGSEEKLFF